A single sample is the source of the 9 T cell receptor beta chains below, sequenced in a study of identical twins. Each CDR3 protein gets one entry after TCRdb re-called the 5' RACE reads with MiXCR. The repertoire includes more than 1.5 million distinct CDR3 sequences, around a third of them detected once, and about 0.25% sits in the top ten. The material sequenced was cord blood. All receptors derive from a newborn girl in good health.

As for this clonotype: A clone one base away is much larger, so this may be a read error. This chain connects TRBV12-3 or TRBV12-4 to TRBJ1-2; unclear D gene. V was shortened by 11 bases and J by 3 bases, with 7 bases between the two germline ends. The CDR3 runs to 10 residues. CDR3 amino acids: CAGWHYGYTF. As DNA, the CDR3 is TGTGCCGGTTGGCACTATGGCTACACCTTC.

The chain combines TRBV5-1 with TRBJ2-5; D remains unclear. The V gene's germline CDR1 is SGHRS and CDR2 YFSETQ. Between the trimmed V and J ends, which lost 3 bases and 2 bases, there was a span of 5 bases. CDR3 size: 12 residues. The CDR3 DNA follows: TGCGCCAGCAGCTCCCAGCAAGAGACCCAGTACTTC. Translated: CASSSQQETQYF.

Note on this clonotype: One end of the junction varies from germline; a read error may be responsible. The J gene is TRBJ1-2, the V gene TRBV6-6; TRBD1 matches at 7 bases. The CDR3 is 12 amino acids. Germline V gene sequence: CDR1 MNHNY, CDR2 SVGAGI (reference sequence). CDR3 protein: CANSYRGNGYTF. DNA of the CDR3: TGCGCCAACAGTTACAGGGGTAATGGCTACACCTTC.

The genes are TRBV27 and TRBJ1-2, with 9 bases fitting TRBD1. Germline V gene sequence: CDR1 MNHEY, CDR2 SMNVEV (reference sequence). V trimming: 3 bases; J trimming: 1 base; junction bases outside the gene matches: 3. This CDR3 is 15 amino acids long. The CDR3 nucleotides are TGTGCCAGCAGTTTCAGGACAGGGGATAACTATGGCTACACCTTC. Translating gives CASSFRTGDNYGYTF.

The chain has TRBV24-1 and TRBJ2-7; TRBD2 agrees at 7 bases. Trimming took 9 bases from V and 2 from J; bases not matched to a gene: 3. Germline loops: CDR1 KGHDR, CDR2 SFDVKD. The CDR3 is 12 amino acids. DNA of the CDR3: TGTGCCACCGGGGGGGGAGCCTACGAGCAGTACTTC. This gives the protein CATGGGAYEQYF.

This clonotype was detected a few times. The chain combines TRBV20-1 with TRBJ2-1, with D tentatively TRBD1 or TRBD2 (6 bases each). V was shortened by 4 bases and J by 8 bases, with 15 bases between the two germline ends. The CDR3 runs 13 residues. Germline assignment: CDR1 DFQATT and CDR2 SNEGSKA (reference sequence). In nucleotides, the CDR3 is TGCAGTGCTACAGGGGAGGTAGCCCATGAGCAGTTCTTC. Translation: CSATGEVAHEQFF.

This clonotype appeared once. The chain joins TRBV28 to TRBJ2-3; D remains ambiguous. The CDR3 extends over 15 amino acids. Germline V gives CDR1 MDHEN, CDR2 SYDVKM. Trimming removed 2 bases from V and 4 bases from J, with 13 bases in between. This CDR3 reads CASSLGSLIADTQYF. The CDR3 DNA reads TGTGCCAGCAGTTTAGGTTCCTTGATAGCAGATACGCAGTATTTT.

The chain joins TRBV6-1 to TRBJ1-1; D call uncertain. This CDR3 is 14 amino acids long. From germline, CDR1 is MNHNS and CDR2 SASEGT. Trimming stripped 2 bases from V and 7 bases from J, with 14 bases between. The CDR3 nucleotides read TGTGCCAGCAGTGAACTCGGGGTTGGGATTGAAGCTTTCTTT. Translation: CASSELGVGIEAFF.

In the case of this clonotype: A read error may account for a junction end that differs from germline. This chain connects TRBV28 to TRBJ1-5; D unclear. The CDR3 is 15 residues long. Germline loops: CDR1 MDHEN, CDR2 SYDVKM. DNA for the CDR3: TGTGCCAGCAGTGCCCCGGACGGGTCAAATCAGCCCCGGCATTTT. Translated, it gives CASSAPDGSNQPRHF.